The subject of this entry is one T cell receptor (beta chain). Antigen specificity is unknown. TCRdb's table, derived via immunoSEQ multiplex PCR, lists solely in-frame clones and lacks some. Here the sample spans some 74,000 clones, 88% being singletons. The sample originates from a study of OX40 agonist ivuxolimab in advanced cancers. Study-wide points: With doses of 0.1 to 3.0 mg/kg, CD4+ and CD8+ blood T cells had undergone clonal expansion by week 6. In CD8+ T cells, expanded clones were on average more numerous than in CD4+.

V trimming: 10 bases; J trimming: 4 bases; junction bases outside the gene matches: 7. In germline, CDR1 is ENHRY, CDR2 SYGVKD. This CDR3 is built from 13 residues. Exclusion of a patient followed from autoimmune disease history or systemic immunosuppression. Blood specimens came from baseline, cycle 4 day 1, and cycle 7 day 1. This TCR derives from an adult with an advanced solid tumor such as melanoma, head and neck, liver or kidney cancer. The starting material was CD4+ or CD8+ T cells sorted from blood, obtained in a trial of the OX40 agonist ivuxolimab. This chain connects TRBV10-3 to TRBJ2-1; the match to TRBD1 covers 7 bases. The chain's CDR3 is CASLTGQYNEQFF. The CDR3 coding sequence is TGTGCCAGCCTGACAGGGCAATACAATGAGCAGTTCTTC.